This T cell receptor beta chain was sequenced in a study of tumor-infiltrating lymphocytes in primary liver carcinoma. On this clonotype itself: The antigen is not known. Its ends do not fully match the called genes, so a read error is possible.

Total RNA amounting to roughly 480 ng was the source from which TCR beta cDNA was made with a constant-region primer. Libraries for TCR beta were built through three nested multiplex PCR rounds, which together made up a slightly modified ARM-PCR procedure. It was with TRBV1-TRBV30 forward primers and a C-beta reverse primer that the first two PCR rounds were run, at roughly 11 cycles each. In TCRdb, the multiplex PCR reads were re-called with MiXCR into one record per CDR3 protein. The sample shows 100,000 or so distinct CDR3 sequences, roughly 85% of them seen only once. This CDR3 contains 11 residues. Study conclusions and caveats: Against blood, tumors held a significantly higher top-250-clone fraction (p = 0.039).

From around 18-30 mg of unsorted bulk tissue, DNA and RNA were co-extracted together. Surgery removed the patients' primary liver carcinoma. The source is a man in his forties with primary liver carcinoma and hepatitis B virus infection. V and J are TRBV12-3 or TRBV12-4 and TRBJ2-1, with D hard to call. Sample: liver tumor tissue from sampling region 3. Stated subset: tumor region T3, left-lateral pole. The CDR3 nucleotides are TGTGCCAACAGTTTAGTACTATCGGAGTTCTTC. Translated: CANSLVLSEFF.